This TCR beta chain was captured in a study of blood T cell repertoires in COVID-19. Overall study context: Samples taken during acute and convalescent COVID-19 were collected in the United States, Italy and Spain. Nucleic acid was either cDNA or gDNA, and it came from T cells, B-cell-depleted T cells, or PBMCs.

Those who participated ranged in age from about 18 to 89 years and resided in about 24 US areas. In the original analysis: Amplification from reference gene primers served as the basis for estimated nucleated cell counts. The repertoire was sequenced with immunoSEQ multiplex PCR; TCRdb's copy has only in-frame clones and lacks some. V, J and clone size derive from that table, while D and trimming were established from the DNA sequence. The repertoire includes around 160,000 clones, roughly 90% of them detected once, and 0.95% to 1.5% sits in the top ten. After removal of 5 bases from V and 2 bases from J, the junction contained 6 bases not matched to a gene. This CDR3 has 16 amino acids. Germline assignment: CDR1 SGHVS and CDR2 FQNEAQ.

The chain employs TRBV7-8 and TRBJ2-7; TRBD2 agrees at 13 bases. The source material was PBMCs or T cells enriched from blood (not recorded which). This receptor was taken from a woman in her twenties or thirties with acute COVID-19. The CDR3: CASSLLGLAGAYEQYF. In nucleotides, the CDR3 is TGTGCCAGCAGCCTCTTAGGACTAGCGGGGGCCTACGAGCAGTACTTC.